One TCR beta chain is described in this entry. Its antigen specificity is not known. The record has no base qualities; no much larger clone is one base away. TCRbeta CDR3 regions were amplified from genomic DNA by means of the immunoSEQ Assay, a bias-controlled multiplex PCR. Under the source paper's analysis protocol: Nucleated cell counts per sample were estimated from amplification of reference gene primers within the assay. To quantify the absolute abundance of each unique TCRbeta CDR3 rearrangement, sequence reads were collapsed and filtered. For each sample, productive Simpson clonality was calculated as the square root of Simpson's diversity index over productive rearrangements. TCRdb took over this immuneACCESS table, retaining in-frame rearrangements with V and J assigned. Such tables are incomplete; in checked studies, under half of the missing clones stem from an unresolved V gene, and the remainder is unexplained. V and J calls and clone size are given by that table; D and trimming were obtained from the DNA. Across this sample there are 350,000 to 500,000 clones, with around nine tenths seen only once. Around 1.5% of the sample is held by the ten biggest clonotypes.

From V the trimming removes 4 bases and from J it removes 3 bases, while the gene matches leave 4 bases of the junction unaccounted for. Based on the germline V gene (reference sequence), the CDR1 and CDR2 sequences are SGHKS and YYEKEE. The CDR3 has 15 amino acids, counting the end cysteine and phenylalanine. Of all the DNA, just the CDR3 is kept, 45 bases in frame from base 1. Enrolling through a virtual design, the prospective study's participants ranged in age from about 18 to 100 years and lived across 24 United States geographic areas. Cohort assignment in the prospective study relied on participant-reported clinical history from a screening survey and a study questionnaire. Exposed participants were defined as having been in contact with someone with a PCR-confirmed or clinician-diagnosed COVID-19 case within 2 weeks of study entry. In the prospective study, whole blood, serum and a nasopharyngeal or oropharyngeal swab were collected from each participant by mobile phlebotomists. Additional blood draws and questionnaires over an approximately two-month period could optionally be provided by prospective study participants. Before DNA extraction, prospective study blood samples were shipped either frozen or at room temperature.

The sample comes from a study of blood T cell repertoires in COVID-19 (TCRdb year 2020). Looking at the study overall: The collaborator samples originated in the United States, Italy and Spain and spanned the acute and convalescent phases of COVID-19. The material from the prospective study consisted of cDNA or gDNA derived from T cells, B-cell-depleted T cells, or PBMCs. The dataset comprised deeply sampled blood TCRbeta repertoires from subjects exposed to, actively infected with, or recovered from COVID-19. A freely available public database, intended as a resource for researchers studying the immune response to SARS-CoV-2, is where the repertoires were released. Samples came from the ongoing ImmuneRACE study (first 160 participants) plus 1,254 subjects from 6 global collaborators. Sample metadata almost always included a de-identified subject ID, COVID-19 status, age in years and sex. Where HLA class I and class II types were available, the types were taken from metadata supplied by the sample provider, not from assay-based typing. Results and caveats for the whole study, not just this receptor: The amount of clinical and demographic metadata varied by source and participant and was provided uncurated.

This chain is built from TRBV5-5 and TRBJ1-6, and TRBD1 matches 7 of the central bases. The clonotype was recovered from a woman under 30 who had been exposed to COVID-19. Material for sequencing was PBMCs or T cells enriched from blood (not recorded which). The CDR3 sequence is CASSLDRDYNSPLHF. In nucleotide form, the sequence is TGTGCCAGCAGCCTCGACAGGGACTATAATTCACCCCTCCACTTT.